This T cell receptor (beta chain) was obtained from a study of cytomegalovirus exposure and HLA in healthy donors. Whole-study context: A previous analysis identified 100 million or so unique TCR beta sequences derived from around 200 million T cells. Around 87 million unique TCRs, all from HLA-typed donors, were included in an early release of the data.

Whole-study results and caveats: Previous analysis showed most TCR beta V segments were productive about 87% or about 30% of the time. The study designated 150 to 200 TCR beta chains cytomegalovirus-associated.

Deletions cut 0 bases from V and 4 bases from J, with 12 bases between. The CDR3 runs to 15 residues. From germline, CDR1 is SGHRS and CDR2 YFSETQ. PCR amplification relied on 60 Vbeta primers (plus 13 Jbeta primers). The table came from immunoSEQ multiplex PCR; TCRdb's copy has only in-frame clones and leaves some out. The sample table sets out roughly 140,000 clones. Notes on this clone: Its matching antigen is unknown.

The sample taken for sequencing was PBMCs. The chain couples TRBV5-1 to TRBJ2-3; tentative D call: TRBD2 (7 bases). The sequence derives from a male donor in good health and CMV-seronegative. CDR3 coding DNA: TGCGCCAGCAGCTTGGCGCGCGGGGGCGCAGATACGCAGTATTTT. It is translated as CASSLARGGADTQYF.